The entry below describes one TCR beta chain. Its antigen is as yet unknown. TCRbeta library preparation incorporated unique molecular identifiers. Each CDR3 protein gets one entry after TCRdb re-called the PCR reads with MiXCR. Among 440,000 or so distinct CDR3 sequences, 43% were seen once, and the ten largest hold 27%. The sample is drawn from a study of T-cell reconstitution after alpha-beta-depleted transplantation in children. Whole-study findings and limits: From surviving recipient T cells and thymic progenitors came the high day-60 TCRbeta diversity observed in some patients. The authors attributed T-cell counts and diversity one year after transplant mostly to newly produced T cells.

The sample consisted of PBMCs, taken before TCRalphabeta/CD19-depleted stem cell transplant. The clonotype was recovered from a girl between 2 and 10 years old with aplastic anemia, due to receive a stem cell transplant.

Here the CDR3 DNA reads TGTGCCACCAGCGTTACCCGGGGGAACACCGGGGAGCTGTTTTTT. It encodes CATSVTRGNTGELFF. The V gene is TRBV15, the J gene TRBJ2-2; possibly TRBD2 for D (5 bases). V was pared by 5 bases and J by 1 base, with 11 bases between. The CDR3 is made up of 15 amino acids. In germline, CDR1 is LNHNV, CDR2 YYDKDF (reference sequence).